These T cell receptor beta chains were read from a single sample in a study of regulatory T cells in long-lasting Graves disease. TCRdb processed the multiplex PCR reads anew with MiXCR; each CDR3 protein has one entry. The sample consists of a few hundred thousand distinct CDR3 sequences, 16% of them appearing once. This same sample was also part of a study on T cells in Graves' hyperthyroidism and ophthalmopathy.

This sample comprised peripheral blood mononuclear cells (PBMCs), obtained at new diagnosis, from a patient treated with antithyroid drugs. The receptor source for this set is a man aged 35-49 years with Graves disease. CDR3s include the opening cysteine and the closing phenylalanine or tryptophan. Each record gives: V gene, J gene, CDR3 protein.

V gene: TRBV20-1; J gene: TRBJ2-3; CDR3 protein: CSGEGSITDTQYF
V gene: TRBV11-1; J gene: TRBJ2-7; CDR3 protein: CASTNREGEQYF
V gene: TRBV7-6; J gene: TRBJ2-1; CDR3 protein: CASSANVLAGGYNEQFF
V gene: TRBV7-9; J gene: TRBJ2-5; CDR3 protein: CASSSGSGGAQETQYF
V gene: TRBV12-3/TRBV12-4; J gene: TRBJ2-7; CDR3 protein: CASSPGAFLSSYEQYF
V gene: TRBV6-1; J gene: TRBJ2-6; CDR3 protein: CASRVTSSGGANVLTF
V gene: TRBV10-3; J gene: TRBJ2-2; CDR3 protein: CAISDLLAGTEELFF
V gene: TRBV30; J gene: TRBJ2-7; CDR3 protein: CAWSVGGLKEQYF
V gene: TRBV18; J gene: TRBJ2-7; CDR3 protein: CASSRQGKTYEQYF
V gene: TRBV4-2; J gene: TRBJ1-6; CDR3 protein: CASSQGKRQGIYNSPLHF
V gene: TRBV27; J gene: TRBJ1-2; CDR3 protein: CASSLDGQVPYYTF
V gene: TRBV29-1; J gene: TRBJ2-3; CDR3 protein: CSVEGPADTQYF
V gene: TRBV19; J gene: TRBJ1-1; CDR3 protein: CASSIQAGTEAFF
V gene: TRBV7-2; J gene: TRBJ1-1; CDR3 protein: CASRLGFGSAEAFF
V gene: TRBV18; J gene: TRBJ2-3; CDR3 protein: CASSPPLGGQNTDTQYF
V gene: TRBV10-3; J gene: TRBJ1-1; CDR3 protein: CAISPLTGRTEAFF
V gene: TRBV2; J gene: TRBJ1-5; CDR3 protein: CASSPSISNQPQHF
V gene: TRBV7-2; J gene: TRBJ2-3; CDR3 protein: CASSYGLAGGYTDTQYF
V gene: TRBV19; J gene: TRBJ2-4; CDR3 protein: CASSISGRGVSEAKNIQYF
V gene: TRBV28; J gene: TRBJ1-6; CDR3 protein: CASSQGAGSPLHF
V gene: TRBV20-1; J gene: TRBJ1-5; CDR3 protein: CSASRSGDQPQHF
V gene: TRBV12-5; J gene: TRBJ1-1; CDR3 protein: CASGFPESPLPVENTEAFF
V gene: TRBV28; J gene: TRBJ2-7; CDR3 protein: CASSSSYGSYEQYF
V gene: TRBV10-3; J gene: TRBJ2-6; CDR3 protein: CAISEGDSRRSGANVLTF
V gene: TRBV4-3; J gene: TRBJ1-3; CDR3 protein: CASSQVYSSGNTIYF
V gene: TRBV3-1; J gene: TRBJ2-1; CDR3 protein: CASRTTSGGGWNEQLF
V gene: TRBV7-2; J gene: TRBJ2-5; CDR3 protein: CASSLTLGLGGETQYF
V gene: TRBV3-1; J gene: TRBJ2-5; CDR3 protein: CANSPLGQETQYF
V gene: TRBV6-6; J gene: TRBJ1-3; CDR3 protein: CASSYSVPTRTGGGGNTIYF
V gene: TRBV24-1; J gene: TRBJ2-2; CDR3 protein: CATSDFEEELFF
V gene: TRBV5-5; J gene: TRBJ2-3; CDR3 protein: CASSLISIPDTQYF
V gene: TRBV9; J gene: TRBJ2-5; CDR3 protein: CASSVAGNQETQYF
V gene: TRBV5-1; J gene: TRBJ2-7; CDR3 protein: CASSPGGADYYEQYF
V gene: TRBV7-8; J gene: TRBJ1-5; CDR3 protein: CASSPTRVPRDIHRTQHF
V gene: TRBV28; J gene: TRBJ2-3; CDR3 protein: CASISGDTDTQYF
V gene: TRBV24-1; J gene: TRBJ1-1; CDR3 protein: CATRAGDPGTEAFF
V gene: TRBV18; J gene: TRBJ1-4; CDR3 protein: CASSPSSDEKLFF
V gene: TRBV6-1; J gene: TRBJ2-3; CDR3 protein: CASSEASGGWDTQYF
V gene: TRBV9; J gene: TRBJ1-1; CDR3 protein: CASSRRGDVNSEAFF
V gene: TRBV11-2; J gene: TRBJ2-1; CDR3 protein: CASSEVGNEQFF
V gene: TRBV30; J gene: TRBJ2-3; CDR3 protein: CAWSVSGVPHTQYF
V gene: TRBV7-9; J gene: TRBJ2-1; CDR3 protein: CASSFTGGPYNEQFF
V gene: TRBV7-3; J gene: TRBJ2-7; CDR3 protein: CASSPQPGPLSSYEQYF
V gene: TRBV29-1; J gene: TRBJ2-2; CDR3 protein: CSAGQNTGELFF
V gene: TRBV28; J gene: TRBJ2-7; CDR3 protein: CASSPGGALSYEQYF
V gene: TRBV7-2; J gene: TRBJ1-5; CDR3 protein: CASSLMSGGNQPQHF
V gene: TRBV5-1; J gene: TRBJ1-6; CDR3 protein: CASSLSGQGNSPLHF
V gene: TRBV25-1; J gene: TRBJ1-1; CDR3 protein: CASSESGEMNTEAFF
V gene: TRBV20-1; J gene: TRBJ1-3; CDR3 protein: CSARDLGYSGNTIYF
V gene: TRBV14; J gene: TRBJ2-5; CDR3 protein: CASSHPGTGGGETQYF
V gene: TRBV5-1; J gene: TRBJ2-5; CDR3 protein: CASSLTGRHGTSGGAETQYF
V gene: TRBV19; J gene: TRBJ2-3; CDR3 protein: CASRTAGSTDTQYF
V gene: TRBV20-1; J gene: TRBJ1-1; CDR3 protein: CSARDEGGTEAFF
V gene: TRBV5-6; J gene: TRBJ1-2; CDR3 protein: CASSLEVRGLANYGYTF
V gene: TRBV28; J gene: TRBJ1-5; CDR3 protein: CASSLSGQGAHQPQHF